Below, 26 T cell receptor beta chains from the same sample are listed, as sequenced in a study of CD8+ T cells in alopecia areata. Reverse transcription of extracted RNA yielded cDNA, which provided the sequencing template. Clones were sequenced by immunoSEQ multiplex PCR, and TCRdb holds only the in-frame ones, with some missing. The table includes 120,000 to 150,000 clones, 87% detected once. Here the sequenced sample was CD8+ T cells sorted from blood, taken at week 0. These TCRs come from a human donor with alopecia areata.

The chain couples TRBV9 to TRBJ1-2; D call uncertain. V lost 3 bases and J lost 0, with 6 bases in between. Germline assignment: CDR1 SGDLS and CDR2 YYNGEE. CDR3 length equals 13 residues. In DNA form, the CDR3 reads TGTGCCAGCAGCGAGCTGGCTAACTATGGCTACACCTTC. Amino acids: CASSELANYGYTF.

The chain recombines TRBV30 with TRBJ2-7; D is possibly TRBD1 (5 bases). Per germline, CDR1 GTSNPN and CDR2 SVGIG (reference sequence). The CDR3 contains 14 residues. V was clipped by 2 bases and J by 0 bases, with 11 bases between them. The CDR3 is CAWSLGANSYEQYF. As DNA, the CDR3 is TGTGCCTGGAGTCTAGGGGCTAACTCCTACGAGCAGTACTTC.

The rearrangement uses TRBV2 and TRBJ2-1; D is uncertain. Germline V gene sequence: CDR1 SNHLY, CDR2 FYNNEI. The CDR3 covers 10 residues. V was trimmed by 2 bases and J by 7 bases, leaving 0 bases between them. DNA for the CDR3: TGTGCCAGCAGTGAAAATGAGCAGTTCTTC. This encodes CASSENEQFF.

Note on this clone: The same CDR3 is also encoded by other DNA sequences in this sample. The chain employs TRBV14 and TRBJ2-7, with unresolved D. This CDR3 is built from 11 residues. V was clipped by 5 bases and J by 3 bases, with 5 bases between them. Per germline, CDR1 SGHDN and CDR2 FVKESK. CDR3 nucleotide sequence: TGTGCCAGCAGCTTATACTACGAGCAGTACTTC. It translates to CASSLYYEQYF.

The chain employs TRBV30 and TRBJ2-2; D not certain. CDR3 length equals 14 residues. V lost 0 bases, J lost 8 bases, and 13 bases lay in between. CDR1 GTSNPN and CDR2 SVGIG come from the germline V gene (reference sequence). For the CDR3, the DNA is TGTGCCTGGAGTGTGGTACAGCCTGGGGGGGAGCTGTTTTTT. This codes for CAWSVVQPGGELFF.

The chain joins TRBV5-1 to TRBJ1-1; unclear D gene. Germline values: CDR1 SGHRS, CDR2 YFSETQ. Trimming took off 0 bases at V and 1 base at J, with 10 bases between the two ends. The CDR3 is 15 residues long. CDR3 nucleotide sequence: TGCGCCAGCAGCTTGGGCTCACACTCGAACACTGAAGCTTTCTTT. It codes for CASSLGSHSNTEAFF.

This chain uses TRBV11-2 with TRBJ2-7, with D perhaps matching TRBD2 (6 bases). V shed 5 bases and J shed 3 bases, with 20 bases lying between them. Per the germline V gene, CDR1 is SGHAT and CDR2 is FQNNGV. CDR3 size: 16 residues. The CDR3 region has the DNA TGTGCCAGCAGCGCAGGGACTTCTAAAGTGGGCTACGAGCAGTACTTC. Encoded protein: CASSAGTSKVGYEQYF. Drawing the rest from reference TRBV11-2 and TRBJ2-7, the complete variable domain is EAGVAQSPRYKIIEKRQSVAFWCNPISGHATLYWYQQILGQGPKLLIQFQNNGVVDDSQLPKDRFSAERLKGVDSTLKIQPAKLEDSAVYLCASSAGTSKVGYEQYFGPGTRLTVT.

The V call is TRBV11-2, the J call TRBJ2-7, with D uncertain. Germline assignment: CDR1 SGHAT and CDR2 FQNNGV. V lost 6 bases and J 0 bases, leaving 6 bases between the germline ends. This CDR3 contains 12 residues. In DNA form, the CDR3 reads TGTGCCAGCAGTTTCAACTCCTACGAGCAGTACTTC. Residues: CASSFNSYEQYF.

J is TRBJ1-1 and V is TRBV19; no definite D call. The V end lost 7 bases, the J end lost 3 bases, and 6 bases lay between the germline ends. Germline loops: CDR1 LNHDA, CDR2 SQIVND (reference sequence). The CDR3 runs to 11 residues. The CDR3 region is CASTGDTEAFF. The CDR3 DNA is TGTGCCAGTACCGGGGACACTGAAGCTTTCTTT.

This clone turned up a few times. J is TRBJ2-3 and V is TRBV9, with D unclear. The CDR3 extends over 15 amino acids. Per germline, CDR1 SGDLS and CDR2 YYNGEE. Trimming removed 4 bases from V and 5 bases from J, with 17 bases in between. This chain's CDR3 is CASSPAHFAQDTQYF. In nucleotides, the CDR3 is TGTGCCAGCAGCCCCGCGCACTTTGCACAAGATACGCAGTATTTT.

This rearrangement joins TRBV7-9 to TRBJ2-3; D is unresolved. Per germline, CDR1 SEHNR and CDR2 FQNEAQ (reference sequence). Trimming left V 8 bases short and J 0 bases short, with 9 bases between. The CDR3 length is 13 residues. CDR3 sequence: CASGNPSTDTQYF. CDR3 sequence (DNA): TGTGCCAGCGGGAACCCTAGCACAGATACGCAGTATTTT.

This chain joins TRBV15 and TRBJ1-5, with TRBD1 matching over 7 bases. In germline, CDR1 is LNHNV, CDR2 YYDKDF (reference sequence). This CDR3 has 21 residues. The J segment lost 0 bases and the V segment lost 0 bases, leaving 17 bases of the junction unmatched. CDR3 region: CATSREGGEGQPQYSNQPQHF. In nucleotides, the CDR3 is TGTGCCACCAGCAGAGAGGGAGGCGAGGGACAGCCTCAATATAGCAATCAGCCCCAGCATTTT.

The rearrangement links TRBV6-6 to TRBJ1-2, with D possibly matching TRBD1 (6 bases). The germline gives CDR1 MNHNY, CDR2 SVGAGI (reference sequence). V lost 2 bases and J lost 4, with 14 bases in between. The CDR3 runs to 15 residues. The CDR3 here is CASSYPGVEGYGYTF. The CDR3 nucleotides read TGTGCCAGCAGTTACCCAGGGGTTGAAGGCTATGGCTACACCTTC.

This rearrangement joins TRBV9 to TRBJ2-3; D remains unclear. Trimming took 6 bases from V and 1 from J, leaving 6 bases between them. Germline V gene data show CDR1 as SGDLS and CDR2 as YYNGEE. This CDR3 has 12 amino acids. The CDR3 loop is CASTDRTDTQYF. CDR3 bases: TGTGCCAGCACGGACCGCACAGATACGCAGTATTTT.

V and J are TRBV14 and TRBJ2-1; D not certain. This CDR3 region has 16 residues. CDR1 is SGHDN, CDR2 FVKESK, per germline. V dropped 0 bases and J dropped 6 bases, with 15 bases sitting between them. The CDR3 sequence: CASSQDSWVGRNEQFF. The CDR3 bases are TGTGCCAGCAGCCAAGATTCGTGGGTGGGTCGCAATGAGCAGTTCTTC.

The chain links TRBV2 to TRBJ2-6, with 7 bases that match TRBD2. The CDR3 extends over 16 amino acids. CDR1 is SNHLY, CDR2 FYNNEI, per germline. After removal of 7 bases from V and 0 bases from J, the junction contained 6 bases not matched to a gene. DNA of the CDR3: TGTGCCAGCAAGGCGGGGGACGTCTCTGGGGCCAACGTCCTGACTTTC. This gives the protein CASKAGDVSGANVLTF.

A few counts support this clone. The V call is TRBV2, the J call TRBJ2-1; 11 nucleotides agree with TRBD2. This CDR3 has 16 amino acids. Unmatched junction bases numbered 7, after V lost 8 bases and J lost 1 base. The germline CDR1 and CDR2 sequences are SNHLY and FYNNEI. The CDR3 loop reads CASLGSGRVSYNEQFF. As DNA, the CDR3 is TGTGCCAGCTTAGGTAGCGGGAGGGTTTCCTACAATGAGCAGTTCTTC. Supplemented by reference TRBV2 and TRBJ2-1, the full variable domain reads EPEVTQTPSHQVTQMGQEVILRCVPISNHLYFYWYRQILGQKVEFLVSFYNNEISEKSEIFDDQFSVERPDGSNFTLKIRSTKLEDSAMYFCASLGSGRVSYNEQFFGPGTRLTVL.

The rearrangement links TRBV27 to TRBJ1-2; 12 bases align to TRBD1. Germline V CDR1 and CDR2: MNHEY, SMNVEV (reference sequence). V gave up 4 bases and J gave up 1 base; unmatched junction bases: 13. This CDR3 has 19 amino acids. The DNA of the CDR3 is TGTGCCAGCAGTTCATCTCCGCCGGGACAGGGGGCAGATAACTATGGCTACACCTTC. Translating gives CASSSSPPGQGADNYGYTF.

V is TRBV5-1 and J is TRBJ1-6; possibly TRBD1 for D (6 bases). Germline CDR1 reads SGHRS; CDR2 reads YFSETQ. The CDR3 has 15 residues. V lost 4 bases and J lost 3, with 11 bases in between. The CDR3 bases are TGCGCCAGCAGCGTGGACAGTATCTATAATTCACCCCTCCACTTT. This gives the protein CASSVDSIYNSPLHF.

The chain links TRBV5-1 to TRBJ2-7; the match to TRBD2 covers 10 bases. Germline CDR1 and CDR2: SGHRS and YFSETQ. The V gene end was trimmed by 8 bases and the J gene end by 1 base; junction bases not matched to a gene: 9. The CDR3 consists of 15 residues. This CDR3 is CASDAGTSESYEQYF. DNA for the CDR3: TGCGCCAGTGATGCCGGGACTAGCGAATCCTACGAGCAGTACTTC. The variable domain in full, completed from reference TRBV5-1 and TRBJ2-7, reads KAGVTQTPRYLIKTRGQQVTLSCSPISGHRSVSWYQQTPGQGLQFLFEYFSETQRNKGNFPGRFSGRQFSNSRSEMNVSTLELGDSALYLCASDAGTSESYEQYFGPGTRLTVT.

The chain has TRBV29-1 and TRBJ2-1; 9 positions agree with TRBD2. The CDR3 is 14 residues long. Germline V gene sequence: CDR1 SQVTM, CDR2 ANQGSEA. Trimming removed 4 bases from V and 2 bases from J; junction bases left unmatched: 3. CDR3 in amino acids: CSVGLADTYNEQFF. CDR3 in DNA: TGCAGCGTTGGACTAGCGGACACCTACAATGAGCAGTTCTTC.

This chain connects TRBV29-1 to TRBJ2-1; a weak D match, TRBD2 (6 bases). This CDR3 region has 14 residues. V gave up 0 bases and J gave up 10 bases, with 16 bases separating them. Germline V gene lookup returns CDR1 SQVTM and CDR2 ANQGSEA. CDR3 amino acids: CSVEDPRGLDEQFF. The DNA of the CDR3 is TGCAGCGTTGAAGATCCGAGGGGACTTGACGAGCAGTTCTTC.

The V call is TRBV5-4, the J call TRBJ2-7, with TRBD1 matching over 11 bases. The J segment lost 1 base and the V segment lost 4 bases, leaving 4 bases of the junction unmatched. Germline loops: CDR1 SGHNT, CDR2 YYREEE (reference sequence). The CDR3 runs to 15 residues. The CDR3 DNA is TGTGCCAGCAGCCCGGACAGGGGGCCTTCCTACGAGCAGTACTTC. Translated, it gives CASSPDRGPSYEQYF.

The chain carries TRBV7-9 and TRBJ2-1; 9 bases align to TRBD2. CDR1 and CDR2 from the germline V gene are SEHNR and FQNEAQ (reference sequence). With V trimmed by 6 bases and J by 5 bases, 8 bases remained unmatched. This CDR3 has 15 amino acids. CDR3 DNA: TGTGCCAGCAGAGGCGGGAGGGCCATTAACAATGAGCAGTTCTTC. It specifies CASRGGRAINNEQFF.

The chain links TRBV5-6 to TRBJ1-1, with 8 bases identical to TRBD1. V lost 3 bases and J lost 5; bases outside the gene matches: 6. The CDR3 runs to 14 residues. Germline V gene lookup returns CDR1 SGHDT and CDR2 YYEEEE. The DNA for the CDR3 is TGTGCCAGCAGCTCCGGGACAGGCTGGACTGAAGCTTTCTTT. Translation: CASSSGTGWTEAFF.

About this clone itself: This CDR3 is also generated by other DNA sequences in the sample. This chain connects TRBV19 to TRBJ1-1; perhaps TRBD1 as D (5 bases). CDR1 is LNHDA and CDR2 is SQIVND in the germline V gene (reference sequence). The CDR3 totals 13 residues. Trimming pared 3 bases from V and 4 bases from J, leaving 9 bases between. CDR3 loop: CASSIPGGTEAFF. CDR3 DNA: TGTGCCAGTAGTATCCCGGGGGGCACTGAAGCTTTCTTT.